The clone carrying this T cell receptor (beta chain) has a single count. Its cognate antigen is unknown. At one boundary the junction diverges from the germline segment, which might be a read error. Co-extraction of RNA and DNA was performed on roughly 20-34 mg of unsorted bulk tissue. HBV chronically infected the treatment-naive patients. The CDR3 extends over 15 amino acids. Germline-derived CDR1 and CDR2 are SGHRS and YFSETQ. The data are from a study of tumor-infiltrating lymphocytes in primary liver carcinoma. Across the study: In every tissue type, samples returned a similar yield of roughly 3.65 to 7.5 million productive TCRbeta reads. Findings of the study overall: Blood fell significantly below tumors in its top-250-clone fraction (p = 0.039). Reduced overlap was seen in tumor-adjacent and tumor-blood pairs versus tumor region pairs.

Total RNA (roughly 530 ng) served as template for TCR beta cDNA synthesis primed by a constant-region primer. Libraries for TCR beta were built through three nested multiplex PCR rounds, which together made up a slightly modified ARM-PCR procedure. Primers for the first two PCR rounds were TRBV1-TRBV30 forward primers and a C-beta reverse primer (about 11 cycles per round). TCRdb recomputed calls from the multiplex PCR reads with MiXCR, one row per CDR3 protein. The sample has roughly 36,000 distinct CDR3 sequences; 60% to 80% are singletons. This receptor was identified in a man aged 35-49 years with primary liver carcinoma and hepatitis B virus infection. The specimen sequenced was tumor-adjacent normal liver tissue. The rearrangement joins TRBV5-1 to TRBJ2-1, with 13 nucleotides matching TRBD2. The CDR3 is CASSAGLAGNNKQFF. In nucleotides, the CDR3 is TGCGCCAGCAGCGCGGGACTAGCGGGGAACAATAAGCAATTCTTC.